Following are 8 T cell receptor beta chains from one sample sequenced in a study of identical twins. A single record per CDR3 protein comes from TCRdb applying MiXCR to the 5' RACE reads. The sample includes a few hundred thousand distinct CDR3 sequences, about 18% of them seen just once. Material: naive T cells sorted from blood. The source is a man aged 45-65 years in good health.

This clonotype was detected only a few times. This chain connects TRBV29-1 to TRBJ2-1; 7 bases are a match to TRBD2. The J segment lost 7 bases and the V segment lost 3 bases, leaving 9 bases of the junction unmatched. Germline CDR1 is SQVTM and CDR2 is ANQGSEA. There are 14 residues in the CDR3. CDR3 region: CSVERAGRWNEQFF. In DNA, the CDR3 is TGCAGCGTTGAGCGAGCGGGGCGGTGGAATGAGCAGTTCTTC.

This chain links TRBV12-3 or TRBV12-4 with TRBJ1-1; tentative D call: TRBD1 (5 bases). V dropped 6 bases and J dropped 5 bases, with 16 bases sitting between them. This CDR3 has 14 amino acids. CDR3 coding DNA: TGTGCCAGCAGGGCCTTGGGGGTCTGGACTGAAGCTTTCTTT. Protein sequence: CASRALGVWTEAFF.

V and J are TRBV28 and TRBJ1-4; D perhaps matches TRBD1 (5 bases). The CDR3 has 15 residues. The germline V and J ends were trimmed by 1 base and 8 bases, with 14 bases remaining between them. Germline V gene lookup returns CDR1 MDHEN and CDR2 SYDVKM. The chain's CDR3 is CASSLFRGVREKLFF. CDR3 nucleotides: TGTGCCAGCAGTTTATTCCGGGGGGTACGGGAAAAACTGTTTTTT.

This clonotype has a handful of counts. The rearrangement links TRBV7-8 to TRBJ2-3; TRBD1 aligns across 7 bases. The CDR3 spans 16 residues. Germline-derived CDR1 and CDR2 are SGHVS and FQNEAQ. The J segment lost 2 bases and the V segment lost 2 bases, leaving 7 bases of the junction unmatched. The CDR3 sequence is CASSLRDSAITDTQYF. The CDR3 region has the DNA TGTGCCAGCAGCTTACGGGACAGCGCGATCACAGATACGCAGTATTTT.

This clonotype was counted only a few times. The chain uses TRBV6-5 and TRBJ2-7; D tentatively fits TRBD1 or TRBD2 (5 bases each). This CDR3 has 12 amino acids. Germline-derived CDR1 and CDR2 are MNHEY and SVGAGI. The germline V and J ends were trimmed by 10 bases and 4 bases, with 14 bases remaining between them. CDR3 amino acids: CATQGPVYEQYF. The CDR3 nucleotides read TGTGCCACCCAGGGACCCGTTTACGAGCAGTACTTC.

This clonotype came up many times. This chain uses TRBV10-3 with TRBJ2-7; 8 bases are a match to TRBD1. The CDR3 is made up of 15 amino acids. Germline V lookup: CDR1 ENHRY, CDR2 SYGVKD. J lost 4 bases, V lost 1 base, and 6 bases had no gene match. The CDR3 here is CAISEYDRGQYEQYF. The CDR3 nucleotides are TGTGCCATCAGTGAGTACGACAGGGGACAATACGAGCAGTACTTC.

J is TRBJ2-3 and V is TRBV5-1, with 10 bases identical to TRBD1. Germline CDR1 is SGHRS and CDR2 is YFSETQ. The junction had 9 bases not matched to a gene; V was cut back by 0 bases and J by 5 bases. This CDR3 is 17 amino acids long. CDR3 region: CASSLGAGTGALDTQYF. The CDR3 region has the DNA TGCGCCAGCAGCTTGGGGGCCGGGACAGGGGCCTTAGATACGCAGTATTTT.

The chain uses TRBV15 and TRBJ2-5, with TRBD1 matching 7 bases. This CDR3 has 14 amino acids. Germline loops: CDR1 LNHNV, CDR2 YYDKDF (reference sequence). The V and J ends lost 2 bases and 4 bases, in that order; junction bases with no gene match: 4. CDR3: CATSRRTGGETQYF. The CDR3 nucleotides read TGTGCCACCAGCAGACGGACAGGAGGAGAGACCCAGTACTTC.